One sample yielded the 8 T cell receptor beta chains listed below, sequenced in a study of blood T cell repertoires in COVID-19. Sequenced by immunoSEQ multiplex PCR; TCRdb stores in-frame clones only, minus some. The sample has some 390,000 clones, around nine tenths seen once. Sequencing input: PBMCs or T cells enriched from blood (not recorded which). The origin of the receptors is a woman younger than 45 who had recovered from COVID-19.

In nucleotides, the CDR3 is TGTGCCAGTCATAAGGCCCAGGGCTATGGCTACACCTTC. This gives the protein CASHKAQGYGYTF. The rearrangement joins TRBV28 to TRBJ1-2; perhaps TRBD1 as D (5 bases). The CDR3 length is 13 residues. Germline V gene data show CDR1 as MDHEN and CDR2 as SYDVKM. V lost 9 bases and J lost 4, with 15 bases in between.

The chain uses TRBV2 and TRBJ1-3; D may be TRBD1 (5 bases). V was clipped by 6 bases and J by 3 bases, with 9 bases between them. Looked up from germline, CDR1 is SNHLY and CDR2 is FYNNEI. The CDR3 contains 13 residues. In nucleotides, the CDR3 is TGTGCCAGCAGGCTCGACAGTGGAAACACCATATATTTT. It codes for CASRLDSGNTIYF.

The CDR3 DNA follows: TGTGCCAGCAGCTTAGATATAGGTCCCCTGGGCGTCGAGACCCAGTACTTC. Translated, it gives CASSLDIGPLGVETQYF. The chain recombines TRBV11-2 with TRBJ2-5, with D unresolved. This CDR3 has 17 amino acids. Germline V lookup: CDR1 SGHAT, CDR2 FQNNGV. The ends were cut back, 0 bases at V and 5 bases at J, with 19 bases in the middle.

A single count supports this clone. The chain couples TRBV3-1 (or the pseudogene TRBV3-2) to TRBJ2-3; D is undetermined. This CDR3 comprises 11 residues. Per the germline V gene, CDR1 is LGHDT and CDR2 is YNNKEL (reference sequence). V was shortened by 4 bases and J by 6 bases, with 5 bases between the two germline ends. CDR3 bases: TGTGCCAGCAGCCGCCGGGATACGCAGTATTTT. Translation gives CASSRRDTQYF.

V and J are TRBV5-1 and TRBJ2-1, with D maybe TRBD2 (6 bases). Per the germline V gene, CDR1 is SGHRS and CDR2 is YFSETQ. V was cut by 3 bases and J by 4 bases, with 14 bases left in between. The CDR3 totals 15 residues. CDR3 nucleotides: TGCGCCAGCAGCTCCTACCAGGCGGGGTACAATGAGCAGTTCTTC. Protein sequence: CASSSYQAGYNEQFF.

The rearrangement uses TRBV6-2 or TRBV6-3 and TRBJ2-3, with 12 bases fitting TRBD2. Germline trimming cut 0 bases from V and 4 bases from J; bases unmatched to any gene: 8. Germline CDR1 is MNHEY and CDR2 is SVGEGT. This CDR3 has 18 residues. The CDR3 DNA is TGTGCCAGCAGTTACTCGAGGGGGCTAGCGGGAGGGCCAGATACGCAGTATTTT. Translation: CASSYSRGLAGGPDTQYF.

The V and J genes are TRBV5-1 and TRBJ2-3; 11 bases fit TRBD2. Germline V gives CDR1 SGHRS, CDR2 YFSETQ. V trimming: 0 bases; J trimming: 4 bases; junction bases outside the gene matches: 7. This CDR3 is built from 17 residues. The CDR3 here is CASSLEPSGGPSDTQYF. The CDR3, as DNA: TGCGCCAGCAGCTTGGAGCCTAGCGGGGGGCCCTCAGATACGCAGTATTTT.

This clone showed up just a few times. The rearrangement links TRBV28 to TRBJ1-5, with a tentative D call TRBD1 (5 bases). This CDR3 region has 14 residues. CDR1 and CDR2 (germline): MDHEN, SYDVKM. V was pared by 5 bases and J by 4 bases, with 12 bases between. The CDR3 nucleotides read TGTGCCAGCAGTCCCATTGACAGAAATCAGCCCCAGCATTTT. This codes for CASSPIDRNQPQHF. Variable domain in full (rest from reference TRBV28 and TRBJ1-5): DVKVTQSSRYLVKRTGEKVFLECVQDMDHENMFWYRQDPGLGLRLIYFSYDVKMKEKGDIPEGYSVSREKKERFSLILESASTNQTSMYLCASSPIDRNQPQHFGDGTRLSIL.